A selection of T cell receptor beta chains follows, all from one sample in a study of T cell responses to AZD1222 COVID-19 vaccine. Clones were sequenced by immunoSEQ multiplex PCR, and TCRdb holds only the in-frame ones, with some missing. The table lists 95,000 to 150,000 clones, roughly 90% of them singletons, with 11% to 15% in the top ten. The specimen was peripheral blood, collected on day 0 of AZD1222 vaccination. The receptors originated from an adult in good health. CDR3s include the opening cysteine and the closing phenylalanine or tryptophan. The order of the fields is V gene, clone size, D gene, J gene, CDR3 DNA, CDR3 protein. The D gene is left open where the match is weak. Expanded clones are given a class, and other clones once, few, many or no size at all.

V gene: TRBV5-1
clone size: NA
D gene: NA
J gene: TRBJ1-3
CDR3 DNA: TGCGCCAGCAGCATCGGACCGGGAAACACCATATATTTT
CDR3 protein: CASSIGPGNTIYF

V gene: TRBV7-9
clone size: NA
D gene: TRBD2
J gene: TRBJ2-5
CDR3 DNA: TGTGCCAGCAGCCCACTAGCGGGGGGGCAGACCCAGTACTTC
CDR3 protein: CASSPLAGGQTQYF

V gene: TRBV11-2
clone size: few
D gene: TRBD2
J gene: TRBJ2-7
CDR3 DNA: TGTGCCAGCAGCTCTCCGGGAGGGAGCTCCTACGAGCAGTACTTC
CDR3 protein: CASSSPGGSSYEQYF

V gene: TRBV6-2/TRBV6-3
clone size: NA
D gene: NA
J gene: TRBJ1-5
CDR3 DNA: TGTGCCAGCAGTTACTCGAGTGGGGTGAGGGGTAGCAATCAGCCCCAGCATTTT
CDR3 protein: CASSYSSGVRGSNQPQHF

V gene: TRBV7-6
clone size: NA
D gene: NA
J gene: TRBJ2-6
CDR3 DNA: TGTGCCAGCAGCTTAGTGGGCCTTCCCTCTGGGGCCAACGTCCTGACTTTC
CDR3 protein: CASSLVGLPSGANVLTF

V gene: TRBV4-1
clone size: NA
D gene: NA
J gene: TRBJ2-7
CDR3 DNA: TGCGCCAGCAGCCAGGTTGAGGGGTCTAACTACGAGCAGTACTTC
CDR3 protein: CASSQVEGSNYEQYF

V gene: TRBV6-1
clone size: NA
D gene: TRBD1
J gene: TRBJ2-6
CDR3 DNA: TGTGCCAGCAGTGACCCCGGGACAGTACATACTGGGGCCAACGTCCTGACTTTC
CDR3 protein: CASSDPGTVHTGANVLTF

V gene: TRBV11-2
clone size: NA
D gene: NA
J gene: TRBJ2-7
CDR3 DNA: TGTGCCAGCAGCTTAGAACAGCTCTACGAGCAGTACTTC
CDR3 protein: CASSLEQLYEQYF

V gene: TRBV3-1/TRBV3-2
clone size: NA
D gene: NA
J gene: TRBJ2-7
CDR3 DNA: TGTGCCAGCAGCCAAGAAGGGCAGGGCTACGAGCAGTACTTC
CDR3 protein: CASSQEGQGYEQYF

V gene: TRBV7-9
clone size: NA
D gene: NA
J gene: TRBJ1-5
CDR3 DNA: TGTGCCAGCAGCTCCCAACATGGACGGATGAGCAATCAGCCCCAGCATTTT
CDR3 protein: CASSSQHGRMSNQPQHF

V gene: TRBV30
clone size: NA
D gene: TRBD1
J gene: TRBJ1-2
CDR3 DNA: TGTGCCTTAGGGACAGCAATATCTAACTATGGCTACACCTTC
CDR3 protein: CALGTAISNYGYTF

V gene: TRBV6-4
clone size: NA
D gene: TRBD1
J gene: TRBJ2-3
CDR3 DNA: TGTGCCAGCAGTGACGCTACAGGGGGCACAGATACGCAGTATTTT
CDR3 protein: CASSDATGGTDTQYF

V gene: TRBV9
clone size: NA
D gene: TRBD1
J gene: TRBJ1-4
CDR3 DNA: TGTGCCAGCAGCCCTACGGGACAGGGACCAACTAATGAAAAACTGTTTTTT
CDR3 protein: CASSPTGQGPTNEKLFF

V gene: TRBV5-1
clone size: NA
D gene: TRBD1
J gene: TRBJ1-1
CDR3 DNA: TGCGCCAGCAGCCCGAGGGACAGTCCCGTGGGGACTGAAGCTTTCTTT
CDR3 protein: CASSPRDSPVGTEAFF

V gene: TRBV18
clone size: NA
D gene: TRBD1
J gene: TRBJ2-4
CDR3 DNA: TGTGCCAGCTCACCAAATCCGGACAGGGTCAAAAACATTCAGTACTTC
CDR3 protein: CASSPNPDRVKNIQYF

V gene: TRBV6-2/TRBV6-3
clone size: once
D gene: TRBD2
J gene: TRBJ2-7
CDR3 DNA: TGTGCCAGCAGTGGGCCCCCGACTAGCGGGTTTTCCTACGAGCAGTACTTC
CDR3 protein: CASSGPPTSGFSYEQYF

V gene: TRBV5-1
clone size: NA
D gene: NA
J gene: TRBJ2-5
CDR3 DNA: TGCGCCAGCAGCTTGGGGAGTGAAAGACGGGAGACCCAGTACTTC
CDR3 protein: CASSLGSERRETQYF

V gene: TRBV6-1
clone size: NA
D gene: NA
J gene: TRBJ1-5
CDR3 DNA: TGTGCCAGCAGTGCCTGGTGGGTTGGACAGAATCAGCCCCAGCATTTT
CDR3 protein: CASSAWWVGQNQPQHF